These T cell receptor beta chains were read from a single sample in a study of CD8+ T cells in alopecia areata. The data were produced by immunoSEQ multiplex PCR, yet TCRdb's version contains in-frame clones alone and is incomplete. There are roughly 230,000 clones in the sample; roughly 44% occur only once, and about 2.4% lies in the top ten. The sample in question was CD4+ T cells sorted from blood, obtained between weeks 36 and 40, from a patient treated with tofacitinib. The receptors here all came from a human donor with alopecia areata. The CDR3 runs from the conserved cysteine through the conserved F or W. The D gene is left open where the match is weak. The size entry is marked missing in some rows and otherwise reads once, few, many or a size class.

J gene | clone size | V gene | D gene | CDR3 protein | CDR3 DNA
TRBJ2-2 | once | TRBV9 | . | CASTGRGELFF | TGTGCCAGCACCGGTCGCGGGGAGCTGTTTTTT
TRBJ2-1 | . | TRBV15 | . | CATSRDLLVPYNEQFF | TGTGCCACCAGCAGAGATCTCCTAGTACCGTACAATGAGCAGTTCTTC
TRBJ1-5 | . | TRBV18 | . | CASSPQGNEKHF | TGTGCCAGCTCACCCCAGGGGAATGAGAAACATTTT
TRBJ2-7 | few | TRBV29-1 | TRBD1 | CSVVRGTGPYEQYF | TGCAGCGTTGTAAGAGGGACAGGCCCCTACGAGCAGTACTTC
TRBJ2-3 | . | TRBV5-1 | TRBD2 | CASTNIAGGAGDQYF | TGCGCCAGCACCAACATAGCGGGAGGAGCCGGAGATCAGTATTTT
TRBJ1-1 | few | TRBV29-1 | TRBD1 | CSVGQGDTEAFF | TGCAGCGTCGGACAGGGGGACACTGAAGCTTTCTTT
TRBJ1-4 | few | TRBV7-9 | . | CASRQGRNEKLFF | TGTGCCAGCAGACAAGGGAGAAATGAAAAACTGTTTTTT
TRBJ1-2 | . | TRBV5-1 | . | CASSLGTTNYGYTF | TGCGCCAGCAGCTTGGGAACCACTAACTATGGCTACACCTTC
TRBJ1-1 | . | TRBV29-1 | . | CSVAGQREAFF | TGCAGCGTTGCCGGACAGCGTGAAGCTTTCTTT
TRBJ1-5 | . | TRBV30 | TRBD1 | CAWSADRDLLRSNQPQHF | TGTGCCTGGAGTGCGGACAGGGACTTGCTTAGGAGCAATCAGCCCCAGCATTTT
TRBJ2-7 | . | TRBV5-1 | TRBD1 | CASSLDRVGEQYF | TGCGCCAGCAGCCTGGACAGGGTCGGCGAGCAGTACTTC
TRBJ2-7 | once | TRBV5-1 | TRBD1 | CASSSRQGDSYEQYF | TGCGCCAGCAGCTCACGACAGGGAGACTCCTACGAGCAGTACTTC
TRBJ2-1 | few | TRBV11-2 | . | CASSLGGLNNEQFF | TGTGCCAGCAGCTTAGGTGGTTTGAACAATGAGCAGTTCTTC
TRBJ1-4 | . | TRBV30 | . | CAWYCRNSLYEKLFF | TGTGCCTGGTATTGCAGGAATTCTCTCTATGAAAAACTGTTTTTT
TRBJ2-7 | . | TRBV9 | . | CASSVSPAGEQYF | TGTGCCAGCAGCGTAAGCCCCGCTGGCGAGCAGTACTTC
TRBJ2-3 | . | TRBV5-4 | TRBD1 | CASSFEDRGADTQYF | TGTGCCAGCAGCTTTGAAGACAGGGGGGCAGATACGCAGTATTTT
TRBJ2-5 | many | TRBV30 | . | CAWSEEETQYF | TGTGCCTGGAGTGAAGAAGAGACCCAGTACTTC
TRBJ2-2 | . | TRBV6-6 | TRBD1 | CASRGSGTVNTGELFF | TGTGCCAGCAGGGGATCCGGGACAGTGAACACCGGGGAGCTGTTTTTT
TRBJ2-4 | few | TRBV6-6 | . | CASSWTDLAKNIQYF | TGTGCCAGCAGCTGGACAGATCTAGCCAAAAACATTCAGTACTTC
TRBJ2-1 | . | TRBV5-1 | . | CASSRDTEGQFF | TGCGCCAGCAGTAGGGACACCGAAGGCCAGTTCTTC
TRBJ1-5 | once | TRBV6-6 | . | CASSYSSVIGNQPQHF | TGTGCCAGCAGTTACTCCTCCGTAATAGGCAATCAGCCCCAGCATTTT
TRBJ2-5 | . | TRBV7-8 | TRBD2 | CASTFPPAGGLGETQYF | TGTGCCAGCACCTTTCCTCCAGCGGGAGGTTTAGGAGAGACCCAGTACTTC
TRBJ2-7 | . | TRBV7-9 | . | CASSLEGGRNYEQYF | TGTGCCAGCAGCTTAGAAGGGGGGCGCAACTACGAGCAGTACTTC
TRBJ2-1 | few | TRBV30 | . | CAWSKDYNEQFF | TGTGCCTGGAGTAAGGACTACAATGAGCAGTTCTTC
TRBJ1-5 | . | TRBV2 | . | CASSESGGREQPQHF | TGTGCCAGCAGTGAATCCGGGGGGCGGGAACAGCCCCAGCATTTT
TRBJ1-5 | . | TRBV29-1 | . | CRGKGDQPQHF | TGCAGGGGGAAGGGAGATCAGCCCCAGCATTTT
TRBJ1-1 | . | TRBV9 | . | CASSARVRTEAFF | TGTGCCAGCAGCGCCAGAGTGAGGACTGAAGCTTTCTTT
TRBJ2-3 | . | TRBV25-1 | . | CASVGPTKRTQYF | TGTGCCAGCGTGGGCCCGACGAAGCGTACGCAGTATTTT
TRBJ2-3 | . | TRBV5-1 | TRBD2 | CASSFVAGGSDTQYF | TGCGCCAGCAGCTTCGTAGCGGGAGGGTCAGATACGCAGTATTTT
TRBJ2-1 | . | TRBV18 | . | CASSPPASHNEQFF | TGTGCCAGCTCACCACCAGCTAGCCACAATGAGCAGTTCTTC
TRBJ2-7 | . | TRBV27 | TRBD1 | CASSLTPGQGAGEQYF | TGTGCCAGCAGTTTAACGCCTGGGCAGGGGGCAGGCGAGCAGTACTTC
TRBJ1-5 | . | TRBV19 | . | CASSMADSNQPQHF | TGTGCCAGTAGTATGGCGGACAGCAATCAGCCCCAGCATTTT
TRBJ1-2 | few | TRBV4-2 | . | CASSQDRNSPGYGYTF | TGTGCCAGCAGCCAAGATCGAAATTCACCGGGCTATGGCTACACCTTC
TRBJ2-1 | . | TRBV1 | . | CTSSQEWLELKDEQFF | TGCACCAGCAGCCAAGAGTGGCTGGAACTAAAGGATGAGCAGTTCTTC
TRBJ2-7 | few | TRBV7-2 | . | CASSSTTQPGEQYF | TGTGCCAGCAGCTCGACTACCCAGCCGGGAGAGCAGTACTTC
TRBJ2-1 | few | TRBV7-2 | . | CASSTSSVAYNEQFF | TGTGCCAGCAGCACGTCTAGCGTAGCCTACAATGAGCAGTTCTTC
TRBJ2-1 | . | TRBV29-1 | . | CSVVGVRGFF | TGCAGCGTTGTAGGAGTTAGGGGGTTCTTC
TRBJ2-3 | . | TRBV29-1 | . | CSVEDQARGDTQYF | TGCAGCGTTGAAGATCAAGCGAGAGGAGATACGCAGTATTTT
TRBJ2-1 | . | TRBV7-9 | TRBD2 | CASEPPGTSGYNEQFF | TGTGCCAGCGAGCCACCAGGGACTAGCGGCTACAATGAGCAGTTCTTC
TRBJ2-1 | few | TRBV10-3 | . | CATVLYNEQFF | TGTGCCACAGTCCTCTACAATGAGCAGTTCTTC
TRBJ2-7 | once | TRBV30 | TRBD1 | CAWTQGAGEQYF | TGTGCCTGGACCCAGGGGGCGGGGGAGCAGTACTTC
TRBJ2-1 | many | TRBV29-1 | . | CSGASGDEQFF | TGCAGCGGAGCCTCCGGGGATGAGCAGTTCTTC
TRBJ2-5 | . | TRBV5-1 | . | CASSLATREETQYF | TGCGCCAGCAGCTTGGCCACCAGGGAAGAGACCCAGTACTTC
TRBJ2-7 | . | TRBV30 | TRBD2 | CAWRTPGLAGYEQYF | TGTGCCTGGAGGACCCCGGGACTAGCGGGATACGAGCAGTACTTC
TRBJ1-4 | . | TRBV1 | . | CTSSHQGLNEKLFF | TGCACCAGCAGCCATCAGGGGCTTAATGAAAAACTGTTTTTT
TRBJ2-3 | few | TRBV2 | . | CASTPGGDTQYF | TGTGCCAGCACTCCAGGGGGGGATACGCAGTATTTT
TRBJ2-7 | . | TRBV30 | TRBD2 | CAWSPTSGYEQYF | TGTGCCTGGAGCCCGACTAGCGGCTACGAGCAGTACTTC
TRBJ1-5 | few | TRBV29-1 | TRBD1 | CSVAGDRANQPQHF | TGCAGCGTCGCGGGGGACAGGGCTAATCAGCCCCAGCATTTT
TRBJ2-7 | . | TRBV28 | . | CASSFYPYEQYF | TGTGCCAGCAGTTTCTATCCCTACGAGCAGTACTTC
TRBJ2-1 | . | TRBV7-3 | . | CASSLKPGIGTYNEQFF | TGTGCCAGCAGCTTAAAGCCGGGTATCGGAACCTACAATGAGCAGTTCTTC
TRBJ2-1 | once | TRBV6-5 | TRBD2 | CASSPGTSSYNEQFF | TGTGCCAGCAGCCCCGGGACTAGTTCCTACAATGAGCAGTTCTTC
TRBJ1-1 | . | TRBV30 | TRBD1 | CAWSVRGRGVTEAFF | TGTGCCTGGAGTGTAAGGGGGCGCGGTGTCACTGAAGCTTTCTTT
TRBJ2-5 | . | TRBV7-8 | TRBD1 | CASSNRDRQETQYF | TGTGCCAGCAGCAACCGGGACAGACAAGAGACCCAGTACTTC
TRBJ2-7 | . | TRBV30 | TRBD1 | CAWGGQGITYEQYF | TGTGCCTGGGGAGGACAGGGTATTACGTACGAGCAGTACTTC